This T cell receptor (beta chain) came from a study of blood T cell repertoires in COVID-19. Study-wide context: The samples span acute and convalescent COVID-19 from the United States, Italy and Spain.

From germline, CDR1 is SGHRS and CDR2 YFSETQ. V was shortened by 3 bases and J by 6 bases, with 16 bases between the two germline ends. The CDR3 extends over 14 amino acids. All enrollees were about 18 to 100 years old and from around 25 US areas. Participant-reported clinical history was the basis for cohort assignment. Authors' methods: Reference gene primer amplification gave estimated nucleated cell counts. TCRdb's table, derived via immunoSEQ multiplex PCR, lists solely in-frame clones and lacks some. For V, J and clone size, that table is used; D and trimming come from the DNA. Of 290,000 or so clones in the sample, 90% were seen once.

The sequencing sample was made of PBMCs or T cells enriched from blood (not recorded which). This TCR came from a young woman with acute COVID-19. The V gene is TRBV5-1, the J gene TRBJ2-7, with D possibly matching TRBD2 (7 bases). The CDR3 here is CASSSSSGEGEQYF. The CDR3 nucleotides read TGCGCCAGCAGCTCCTCATCAGGGGAGGGCGAGCAGTACTTC. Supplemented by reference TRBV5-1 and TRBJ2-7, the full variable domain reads KAGVTQTPRYLIKTRGQQVTLSCSPISGHRSVSWYQQTPGQGLQFLFEYFSETQRNKGNFPGRFSGRQFSNSRSEMNVSTLELGDSALYLCASSSSSGEGEQYFGPGTRLTVT.